This T cell receptor (beta chain) was captured by sequencing in a study of T cells in Graves' hyperthyroidism and ophthalmopathy. Researchers amplified the TCR beta CDR3 regions from RNA transcripts. Using the HTBI primer set, a first-round RT-PCR was run on the TCR CDR3. TCRdb called the multiplex PCR reads again in MiXCR, with one record for every CDR3 protein. The sample yields roughly 650,000 distinct CDR3 sequences, approximately 15% seen once. The study's findings and limits: Most thyroid clonotypes expanded above 0.001 appeared in blood too.

Diagnoses rested on clinical symptoms, serum thyroxine and TRAb, thyroid ultrasound and orbital computed tomography. The germline V gene encodes CDR1 SNHLY and CDR2 FYNNEI. Trimming at V came to 6 bases and at J to 6 bases, leaving 11 bases not matched to a gene. The CDR3 loop spans 14 amino acids. This clonotype was found many times. The target antigen is unknown. This receptor was obtained from a middle-aged woman with Graves' ophthalmopathy. The specimen was blood. The chain recombines TRBV2 with TRBJ2-7; 7 bases map to TRBD1. The CDR3 protein is CASRPDRASAEQYF. CDR3 in DNA: TGTGCCAGCAGGCCCGACAGGGCCTCCGCCGAGCAGTACTTC.